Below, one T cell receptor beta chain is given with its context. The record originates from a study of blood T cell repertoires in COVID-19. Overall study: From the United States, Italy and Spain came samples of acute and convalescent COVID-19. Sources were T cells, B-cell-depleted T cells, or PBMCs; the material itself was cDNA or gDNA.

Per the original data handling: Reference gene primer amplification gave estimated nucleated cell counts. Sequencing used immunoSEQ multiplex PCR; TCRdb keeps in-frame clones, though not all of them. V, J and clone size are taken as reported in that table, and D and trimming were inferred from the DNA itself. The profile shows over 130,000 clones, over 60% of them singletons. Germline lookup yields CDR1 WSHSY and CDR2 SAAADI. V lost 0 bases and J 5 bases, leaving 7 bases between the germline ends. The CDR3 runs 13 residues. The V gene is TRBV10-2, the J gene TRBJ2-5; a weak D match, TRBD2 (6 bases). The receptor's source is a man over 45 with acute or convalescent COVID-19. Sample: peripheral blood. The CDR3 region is CASSESGRETQYF. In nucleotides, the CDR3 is TGCGCCAGCAGTGAGTCAGGGAGGGAGACCCAGTACTTC.